Listed here are 31 T cell receptor beta chains from one sample, sequenced in a study of T cell clones after liver transplantation. Libraries were prepared by immunoSEQ multiplex PCR; TCRdb keeps only in-frame clonotypes and omits some of them. Of about 72,000 clones listed, roughly 90% are singletons. Material: CD4+ T cells from blood, obtained before liver transplant. These receptors originate from a human donor who received a liver transplant.

The chain employs TRBV19 and TRBJ1-1; tentatively, D is TRBD1 (6 bases). The germline V gene encodes CDR1 LNHDA and CDR2 SQIVND (reference sequence). V was cut by 2 bases and J by 1 base, with 11 bases left in between. The CDR3 consists of 15 residues. The CDR3 DNA reads TGTGCCAGTAGTATACGGGGGCAGGGGAACACTGAAGCTTTCTTT. It specifies CASSIRGQGNTEAFF. Full variable domain (rest looked up from reference TRBV19 and TRBJ1-1): DGGITQSPKYLFRKEGQNVTLSCEQNLNHDAMYWYRQDPGQGLRLIYYSQIVNDFQKGDIAEGYSVSREKKESFPLTVTSAQKNPTAFYLCASSIRGQGNTEAFFGQGTRLTVV.

V is TRBV27 and J is TRBJ2-3, with a tentative D call TRBD1 (6 bases). Between the trimmed V and J ends, which lost 6 bases and 10 bases, there was a span of 17 bases. The germline V gene has CDR1 MNHEY and CDR2 SMNVEV (reference sequence). CDR3 length: 13 residues. For the CDR3, the DNA is TGTGCCAGCAGCCAATTAGGGACACCCTCGCAGTATTTT. This gives the protein CASSQLGTPSQYF.

The chain employs TRBV7-2 and TRBJ1-1; D gene unclear. The germline V and J ends were trimmed by 5 bases and 5 bases, with 12 bases remaining between them. This CDR3 comprises 13 residues. In germline, CDR1 is SGHTA, CDR2 FQGNSA. The DNA of the CDR3 is TGTGCCAGCAGCCTTAGAATGGGTACTGAAGCTTTCTTT. This sequence encodes CASSLRMGTEAFF.

The table lists this clone with a count of one. The chain is built from TRBV7-2 and TRBJ2-3; D unresolved. The V and J ends lost 1 base and 7 bases respectively, with 9 bases between them. CDR3 length: 13 residues. Germline CDR1 is SGHTA and CDR2 is FQGNSA. The CDR3 loop is CASSLVRGNTQYF. In nucleotides, the CDR3 is TGTGCCAGCAGCTTAGTCCGTGGGAATACGCAGTATTTT. The full variable domain, completed using reference TRBV7-2 and TRBJ2-3, is GAGVSQSPSNKVTEKGKDVELRCDPISGHTALYWYRQSLGQGLEFLIYFQGNSAPDKSGLPSDRFSAERTGGSVSTLTIQRTQQEDSAVYLCASSLVRGNTQYFGPGTRLTVL.

The V and J genes are TRBV5-8 and TRBJ2-7, with 7 bases lining up with TRBD2. Germline V gives CDR1 SGHTS, CDR2 YDEGEE. The CDR3 is 14 residues long. V shed 7 bases, J shed 2 bases, and the junction held 9 bases outside the gene matches. Written as DNA, the CDR3 is TGTGCCAGCCGATCTAGACGGGGGGCCTACGAGCAGTACTTC. It codes for CASRSRRGAYEQYF.

The CDR3 sequence: CASSSGPARYEQYF. In DNA form, the CDR3 reads TGCGCCAGCAGCTCCGGACCAGCGCGGTACGAGCAGTACTTC. The chain employs TRBV5-1 and TRBJ2-7; D is unclear. Between the trimmed V and J ends, which lost 3 bases and 4 bases, there was a span of 14 bases. This CDR3 contains 14 residues. CDR1 SGHRS and CDR2 YFSETQ come from the germline V gene.

The J gene is TRBJ2-7, the V gene TRBV6-7; D may be TRBD1 or TRBD2 (5 bases each). TRBV6-7 is classed as an ORF, of uncertain function. V was trimmed by 9 bases and J by 2 bases, leaving 17 bases between them. The CDR3 spans 14 residues. Here the CDR3 DNA reads TGTGCCAGACCGAATGGGACCCCCCCCTACGAGCAGTACTTC. This gives the protein CARPNGTPPYEQYF.

This clone was counted a single time. The chain employs TRBV29-1 and TRBJ2-7, with a possible D match to TRBD2 (6 bases). Germline CDR1 is SQVTM and CDR2 is ANQGSEA. The CDR3 runs to 12 residues. V was cut by 7 bases and J by 9 bases, with 19 bases left in between. DNA for the CDR3: TGCAGCGCGGGACTTCCCGGGGGTGGGCAGTACTTC. It specifies CSAGLPGGGQYF.

This sequence joins TRBV25-1 and TRBJ2-7; D unresolved. Trimming took off 4 bases at V and 8 bases at J, with 9 bases between the two ends. The CDR3 contains 11 residues. Germline V lookup: CDR1 MGHDK, CDR2 SYGVNS. DNA for the CDR3: TGTGCCAGCAGTGGAGAAAGAAAGCAGTACTTC. It yields the protein CASSGERKQYF.

The chain joins TRBV7-9 to TRBJ2-7; 10 bases align to TRBD1. This CDR3 comprises 14 residues. Per germline, CDR1 SEHNR and CDR2 FQNEAQ (reference sequence). J was trimmed by 4 bases and V by 5 bases; bases with no gene match: 5. The CDR3 region is CASSPGQGPYEQYF. The CDR3 nucleotides are TGTGCCAGCAGCCCGGGACAGGGGCCTTACGAGCAGTACTTC.

This chain links TRBV5-1 with TRBJ2-6; D possibly matches TRBD1 or TRBD2 (5 bases each). V lost 0 bases and J 4 bases, leaving 11 bases between the germline ends. This CDR3 comprises 16 residues. Germline V gene lookup returns CDR1 SGHRS and CDR2 YFSETQ. Here the CDR3 DNA reads TGCGCCAGCAGCTTGGGGGACGGCGGCGGGGCCAACGTCCTGACTTTC. Encoded protein: CASSLGDGGGANVLTF.

This clone showed up just once. V is TRBV4-2 and J is TRBJ1-4; D might be TRBD1 (5 bases). The germline CDR1 and CDR2 sequences are LGHNA and YNFKEQ. The germline V and J ends were trimmed by 4 bases and 5 bases, with 11 bases remaining between them. This CDR3 region has 14 residues. The CDR3 DNA follows: TGTGCCAGCAGCCGGGCCGGGGGGAATGAAAAACTGTTTTTT. Protein: CASSRAGGNEKLFF.

The chain carries TRBV6-5 and TRBJ2-7; possible D gene TRBD2, 6 bases. V was shortened by 5 bases and J by 2 bases, with 13 bases between the two germline ends. Germline CDR1 and CDR2: MNHEY and SVGAGI. The CDR3 totals 14 residues. The CDR3 bases are TGTGCCAGCAGTCAGGGACTGAGGCCCTACGAGCAGTACTTC. As protein: CASSQGLRPYEQYF.

The rearrangement uses TRBV9 and TRBJ2-1, with 7 bases identical to TRBD1. The ends lost 3 bases at V and 4 bases at J; junction bases unmatched: 4. The CDR3 extends over 14 amino acids. Germline-derived CDR1 and CDR2 are SGDLS and YYNGEE. The CDR3 coding sequence is TGTGCCAGCAGCGAAGGGACAGCATACAATGAGCAGTTCTTC. Translated, it gives CASSEGTAYNEQFF.

The chain has TRBV6-5 and TRBJ2-3, with D maybe TRBD1 (5 bases). Germline loops: CDR1 MNHEY, CDR2 SVGAGI. V shed 6 bases and J shed 1 base, with 8 bases lying between them. This CDR3 spans 13 amino acids. Here the CDR3 reads CASRPTGTDTQYF. The CDR3, as DNA: TGTGCCAGCAGGCCGACAGGCACAGATACGCAGTATTTT.

This sequence joins TRBV15 and TRBJ2-7, with no clear D. Germline V CDR1 and CDR2: LNHNV, YYDKDF (reference sequence). The CDR3 is made up of 13 amino acids. V was pared by 1 base and J by 4 bases, with 8 bases between. The CDR3 DNA is TGTGCCACCAGCAGAGGGATCTCGTACGAGCAGTACTTC. This gives the protein CATSRGISYEQYF.

The chain combines TRBV9 with TRBJ1-1; D is uncertain. This CDR3 has 13 amino acids. Germline CDR1 SGDLS, CDR2 YYNGEE. V dropped 4 bases and J dropped 2 bases, with 9 bases sitting between them. The CDR3 loop reads CASSRTDNTEAFF. The CDR3, as DNA: TGTGCCAGCAGCAGGACGGACAACACTGAAGCTTTCTTT. Variable domain in full (rest from reference TRBV9 and TRBJ1-1): DSGVTQTPKHLITATGQRVTLRCSPRSGDLSVYWYQQSLDQGLQFLIQYYNGEERAKGNILERFSAQQFPDLHSELNLSSLELGDSALYFCASSRTDNTEAFFGQGTRLTVV.

The rearrangement uses TRBV28 and TRBJ2-7; D may be TRBD1 or TRBD2 (5 bases each). Looked up from germline, CDR1 is MDHEN and CDR2 is SYDVKM. There are 13 residues in the CDR3. The V gene lost 7 bases and the J gene lost 3 bases, with 13 bases spanning the gap. The CDR3 spells CASKGQGVYEQYF. Written as DNA, the CDR3 is TGTGCCAGCAAGGGGCAGGGAGTCTACGAGCAGTACTTC. Full variable domain (rest looked up from reference TRBV28 and TRBJ2-7): DVKVTQSSRYLVKRTGEKVFLECVQDMDHENMFWYRQDPGLGLRLIYFSYDVKMKEKGDIPEGYSVSREKKERFSLILESASTNQTSMYLCASKGQGVYEQYFGPGTRLTVT.

The chain combines TRBV27 with TRBJ1-1; D is ambiguous. Trimming removed 2 bases from V and 6 bases from J, with 16 bases in between. CDR1 is MNHEY, CDR2 SMNVEV, per germline (reference sequence). The CDR3 covers 15 residues. CDR3 DNA sequence: TGTGCCAGCAGTTTAGGTGGGAGCGGTGTGGCTGAAGCTTTCTTT. This gives the protein CASSLGGSGVAEAFF.

This chain connects TRBV21-1 to TRBJ1-3. TRBV21-1 is a pseudogene. The CDR3 loop spans 19 amino acids. The CDR3 bases are TGTGCCAGCACCTCACCTTCCGGGACGGACGGAAATGCGGGAAACACCATATATTTT. Protein: CASTSPSGTDGNAGNTIYF.

The chain is built from TRBV7-3 and TRBJ2-1, with D perhaps being TRBD1 or TRBD2 (5 bases each). The CDR3 is made up of 14 amino acids. V gave up 7 bases and J gave up 9 bases, with 19 bases separating them. The germline gives CDR1 SGHTA, CDR2 FQGTGA. The CDR3 here is CASNRDGPTGEQFF. The CDR3 bases are TGTGCCAGCAACCGGGACGGGCCCACAGGTGAGCAGTTCTTC.

V gene TRBV7-8 combines with J gene TRBJ2-3; weak D call: TRBD2 (7 bases). Between the trimmed V and J ends, which lost 11 bases and 7 bases, there was a span of 22 bases. The CDR3 totals 14 residues. Germline CDR1 reads SGHVS; CDR2 reads FQNEAQ. CDR3 DNA: TGTGCCGGCGGCGGGGGCGGGAACCCAAATACGCAGTATTTT. It is translated as CAGGGGGNPNTQYF.

The chain employs TRBV28 and TRBJ2-1; D unclear. CDR3 size: 16 residues. V was shortened by 7 bases and J by 0 bases, with 16 bases between the two germline ends. Germline lookup yields CDR1 MDHEN and CDR2 SYDVKM. Here the CDR3 reads CASTPARADSYNEQFF. CDR3 in DNA: TGTGCCAGCACTCCTGCACGGGCGGACTCCTACAATGAGCAGTTCTTC.

The chain has TRBV7-2 and TRBJ2-1; TRBD2 agrees at 12 bases. The germline gives CDR1 SGHTA, CDR2 FQGNSA. After removal of 1 base from V and 15 bases from J, the junction contained 4 bases not matched to a gene. CDR3 length: 13 amino acids. CDR3 sequence reads: CASSLGASGRGFF. DNA of the CDR3: TGTGCCAGCAGCTTAGGTGCTAGCGGGAGGGGGTTCTTC.

This clone occurred a few times. The chain is built from TRBV13 and TRBJ2-6; D unclear. Trimming cost V 5 bases and J 0 bases, with 8 bases left between them. CDR1 is PRHDT and CDR2 is FYEKMQ in the germline V gene (reference sequence). This CDR3 is built from 15 residues. The CDR3 loop is CASSPWFSGANVLTF. DNA of the CDR3: TGTGCCAGCAGCCCTTGGTTCTCTGGGGCCAACGTCCTGACTTTC.

The chain combines TRBV11-2 with TRBJ2-3; tentatively, D is TRBD2 (5 bases). The CDR3 contains 14 residues. Trimming took 1 base from V and 7 from J, leaving 12 bases between them. Looked up from germline, CDR1 is SGHAT and CDR2 is FQNNGV. Written as DNA, the CDR3 is TGTGCCAGCAGCTTAGTTAATACGGGGAATACGCAGTATTTT. This sequence encodes CASSLVNTGNTQYF.

The chain employs TRBV7-8 and TRBJ2-5; no clear D gene. The length of the CDR3 is 13 residues. The V gene lost 6 bases and the J gene lost 4 bases, with 12 bases spanning the gap. Germline V gives CDR1 SGHVS, CDR2 FQNEAQ. DNA for the CDR3: TGTGCCAGCAGTCAAGAGAGAGGAGAGACCCAGTACTTC. Translating gives CASSQERGETQYF.

The V call is TRBV19, the J call TRBJ2-5; weak D call: TRBD1 (5 bases). CDR3 size: 15 residues. From germline, CDR1 is LNHDA and CDR2 SQIVND (reference sequence). Trimming took 6 bases from V and 0 from J, leaving 14 bases between them. For the CDR3, the DNA is TGTGCCAGTAGAAACCTCAGACAGAACCAAGAGACCCAGTACTTC. It is translated as CASRNLRQNQETQYF.

The chain combines TRBV7-3 with TRBJ2-1, with no clear D. The CDR3 totals 13 residues. Germline CDR1 SGHTA, CDR2 FQGTGA. V was clipped by 2 bases and J by 7 bases, with 9 bases between them. The CDR3 is CASSLSSRNEQFF. The DNA for the CDR3 is TGTGCCAGCAGCTTATCCTCTAGGAATGAGCAGTTCTTC.

The chain couples TRBV11-3 to TRBJ1-1; D possibly corresponds to TRBD1 (5 bases). The V end lost 3 bases, the J end lost 5 bases, and 16 bases lay between the germline ends. The germline V gene encodes CDR1 SGHNT and CDR2 YENEEA. The CDR3 runs to 15 residues. The CDR3, as DNA: TGTGCCAGCAGCTTCTCGGGACCGTCGAGTACTGAAGCTTTCTTT. It is translated as CASSFSGPSSTEAFF.

The rearrangement links TRBV6-1 to TRBJ2-5; 11 nucleotides match TRBD2. The J call may be wrong; the DNA end is better matched by TRBJ2-7. This CDR3 is 14 amino acids long. Germline CDR1 MNHNS, CDR2 SASEGT. CDR3 DNA sequence: TGTGCCAGCAGCTCGATAGCGGGAGGGTACGAGCAGTACTTC. This translates into CASSSIAGGYEQYF.